This T cell receptor beta chain comes out of a study of CD8 T cells in ankylosing spondylitis. TCR beta libraries were made by quantitative 5'-RACE with molecular barcodes. Each CDR3 protein gets one entry after TCRdb re-called the 5' RACE reads with MiXCR. The sample consists of 250,000 to 300,000 distinct CDR3 sequences, around 20% of them appearing once. The table lists this clonotype with a few counts. With V trimmed by 5 bases and J by 3 bases, 1 base remained unmatched. Germline V gene lookup returns CDR1 SQVTM and CDR2 ANQGSEA. The CDR3 has 12 residues. Sequencing was performed on blood, either unsorted or a sorted T cell fraction (not recorded which). V and J are TRBV29-1 and TRBJ2-3; the match to TRBD2 covers 8 bases. The TCR originated in a male donor with ankylosing spondylitis or in good health (not recorded which). CDR3 DNA sequence: TGCAGCGTTCGCGGGGGGACAGATACGCAGTATTTT. Translated, it gives CSVRGGTDTQYF.